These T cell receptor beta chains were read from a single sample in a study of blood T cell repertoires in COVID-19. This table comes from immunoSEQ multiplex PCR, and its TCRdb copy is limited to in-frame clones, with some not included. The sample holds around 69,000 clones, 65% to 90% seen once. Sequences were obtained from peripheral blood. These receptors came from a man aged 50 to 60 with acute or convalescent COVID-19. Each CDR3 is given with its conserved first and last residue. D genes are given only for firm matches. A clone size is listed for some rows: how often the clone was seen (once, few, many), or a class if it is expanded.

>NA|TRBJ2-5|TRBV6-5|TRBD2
CASGPSGGWETQYF
TGTGCCAGCGGGCCTAGCGGGGGGTGGGAGACCCAGTACTTC
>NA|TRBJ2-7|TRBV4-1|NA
CASSQVMGAAGLLYEQYF
TGCGCCAGCAGCCAAGTGATGGGTGCAGCGGGCCTCCTCTACGAGCAGTACTTC
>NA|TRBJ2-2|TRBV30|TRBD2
CAWRRGGPTGELFF
TGTGCCTGGAGACGGGGGGGGCCAACCGGGGAGCTGTTTTTT
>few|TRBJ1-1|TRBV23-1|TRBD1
CASRLKTTEDRAYAEAFF
TGCGCCAGCAGACTAAAAACAACGGAGGACAGGGCCTACGCTGAAGCTTTCTTT
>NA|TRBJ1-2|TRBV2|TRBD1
CASSEGLRGTGSYGYTF
TGTGCCAGCAGTGAAGGGCTGCGGGGGACAGGGAGCTATGGCTACACCTTC
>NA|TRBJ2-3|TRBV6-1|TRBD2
CASSEASGGLTDTQYF
TGTGCCAGCAGTGAAGCTAGCGGGGGGCTCACAGATACGCAGTATTTT
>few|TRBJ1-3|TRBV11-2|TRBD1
CASSSRTGARGNTIYF
TGTGCCAGCAGCTCCCGTACAGGGGCGCGTGGAAACACCATATATTTT
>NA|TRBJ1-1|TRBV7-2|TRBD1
CASRTPTGGFTEAFF
TGTGCCAGCAGAACTCCGACAGGGGGATTCACTGAAGCTTTCTTT
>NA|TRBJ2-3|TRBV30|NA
CAWSVRRASVVADTQYF
TGTGCCTGGAGTGTACGGCGGGCTAGCGTAGTGGCAGATACGCAGTATTTT
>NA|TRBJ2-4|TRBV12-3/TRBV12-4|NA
CASSYGRADIQYF
TGTGCCAGCAGTTACGGGCGGGCGGACATTCAGTACTTC
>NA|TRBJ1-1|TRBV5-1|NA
CASSFTPGGLSTEAFF
TGCGCCAGCAGCTTCACCCCGGGGGGCCTAAGTACTGAAGCTTTCTTT
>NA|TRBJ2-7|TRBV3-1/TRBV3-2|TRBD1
CASSLHLDRAYEQYF
TGTGCCAGCAGCCTCCACCTAGACAGGGCCTACGAGCAGTACTTC
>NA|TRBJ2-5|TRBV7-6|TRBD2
CASSNPGGTGETQYF
TGTGCCAGCAGCAATCCCGGGGGGACGGGGGAGACCCAGTACTTC
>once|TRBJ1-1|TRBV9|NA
CASSIRLEASEAFF
TGTGCCAGCAGCATTAGACTGGAGGCCTCTGAAGCTTTCTTT
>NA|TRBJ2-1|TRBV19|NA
CASAPTADNEQFF
TGTGCCAGTGCTCCGACAGCAGACAATGAGCAGTTCTTC
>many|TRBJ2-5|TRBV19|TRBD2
CASSIPGGSETQYF
TGTGCCAGTAGTATTCCGGGGGGGAGTGAGACCCAGTACTTC
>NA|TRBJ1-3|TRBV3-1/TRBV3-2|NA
CASSHAESSGNTIYF
TGTGCCAGCAGCCACGCAGAAAGCTCTGGAAACACCATATATTTT
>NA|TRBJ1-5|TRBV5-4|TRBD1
CASSFDRGVVQPQHF
TGTGCCAGCAGCTTTGACAGGGGGGTCGTTCAGCCCCAGCATTTT
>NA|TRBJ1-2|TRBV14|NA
CASSQDGQYGYTF
TGTGCCAGCAGCCAAGATGGGCAGTATGGCTACACCTTC
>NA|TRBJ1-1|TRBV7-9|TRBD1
CASSRGQGAAFF
TGTGCCAGCAGTCGAGGACAGGGCGCAGCTTTCTTT
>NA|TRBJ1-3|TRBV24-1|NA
CATSEGGGNTIYF
TGTGCCACCAGTGAAGGGGGTGGAAACACCATATATTTT
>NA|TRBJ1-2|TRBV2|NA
CASSEAGGVGYGYTF
TGTGCCAGCAGTGAAGCAGGGGGAGTTGGGTATGGCTACACCTTC
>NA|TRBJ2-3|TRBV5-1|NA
CASSLRGFSTDTQYF
TGCGCCAGCAGCTTAAGGGGCTTTTCGACAGATACGCAGTATTTT
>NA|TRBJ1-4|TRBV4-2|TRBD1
CASSQPLSDRGREKLFF
TGTGCCAGCAGCCAACCTCTAAGCGACAGGGGGCGTGAAAAACTGTTTTTT
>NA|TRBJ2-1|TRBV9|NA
CASSSKYRTGLAYNEQFF
TGTGCCAGCAGCTCGAAATATAGAACAGGGTTGGCCTACAATGAGCAGTTCTTC
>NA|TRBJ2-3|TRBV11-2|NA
CASGGASDTQYF
TGTGCCAGCGGGGGGGCATCCGATACGCAGTATTTT
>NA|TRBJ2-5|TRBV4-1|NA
CASSQGVAAKTQYF
TGCGCCAGCAGCCAAGGCGTTGCGGCGAAGACCCAGTACTTC
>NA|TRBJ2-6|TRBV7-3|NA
CASSSGFSGANVLTF
TGTGCCAGCAGCTCCGGGTTCTCTGGGGCCAACGTCCTGACTTTC
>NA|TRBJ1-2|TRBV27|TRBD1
CASSRLGQDGNGYTF
TGTGCCAGCAGCCGACTCGGACAGGATGGGAATGGCTACACCTTC
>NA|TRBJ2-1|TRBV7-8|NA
CASSLRDWGDNEQFF
TGTGCCAGCAGCCTCCGGGACTGGGGGGACAATGAGCAGTTCTTC
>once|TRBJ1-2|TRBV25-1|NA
CASSSGPLGGNGYTF
TGTGCCAGCAGTTCTGGTCCATTGGGAGGGAATGGCTACACCTTC
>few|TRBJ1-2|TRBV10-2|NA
CASREGQSLPLYGYTF
TGCGCCAGCAGGGAGGGACAATCTCTTCCTCTCTATGGCTACACCTTC